The 25 T cell receptor beta chains below all came from one sample that was sequenced in a study of CD8 T cells in Susac syndrome. The RNA, roughly 0.45 to 1 ug, was put through reverse transcription using random hexamers. TCRdb independently ran MiXCR on the immunoSEQ multiplex PCR reads; one entry per CDR3 protein. The table lists some 200,000 distinct CDR3 sequences, roughly 96% of them singletons. The sequenced sample was CD4+ T cells from PBMCs. All receptors derive from a human donor with multiple sclerosis.

The J gene is TRBJ1-2, the V gene TRBV29-1; 8 bases match TRBD1. The germline V gene has CDR1 SQVTM and CDR2 ANQGSEA. V was pared by 2 bases and J by 7 bases, with 6 bases of the junction left unmatched. The CDR3 contains 13 residues. The CDR3 region is CSVELQGAGGYTF. For the CDR3, the DNA is TGCAGCGTTGAATTGCAGGGGGCGGGTGGCTACACCTTC.

The chain joins TRBV18 to TRBJ2-3; D gene unclear. The V end was cut by 1 base, the J end by 6 bases, with 8 bases between. Germline V gives CDR1 KGHSH, CDR2 LQKENI. The length of the CDR3 is 13 residues. In DNA form, the CDR3 reads TGTGCCAGCTCACCACTAGCCTGGGATACGCAGTATTTT. It translates to CASSPLAWDTQYF. Looking up the rest from reference TRBV18 and TRBJ2-3 gives the full variable domain: NAGVMQNPRHLVRRRGQEARLRCSPMKGHSHVYWYRQLPEEGLKFMVYLQKENIIDESGMPKERFSAEFPKEGPSILRIQQVVRGDSAAYFCASSPLAWDTQYFGPGTRLTVL.

The chain couples TRBV12-3 or TRBV12-4 to TRBJ1-2; unclear D gene. V was clipped by 1 base and J by 4 bases, with 7 bases between them. The CDR3 length is 13 residues. The CDR3, as DNA: TGTGCCAGCAGTTTAGGGACCGTCTATGGCTACACCTTC. As protein: CASSLGTVYGYTF.

The chain employs TRBV20-1 and TRBJ1-2, with 10 nucleotides matching TRBD1. This CDR3 is built from 15 residues. After removal of 2 bases from V and 3 bases from J, the junction contained 6 bases not matched to a gene. From germline, CDR1 is DFQATT and CDR2 SNEGSKA (reference sequence). The CDR3 coding sequence is TGCAGTGCTAGATCATGGGACAGGGGAGACTATGGCTACACCTTC. Its translation is CSARSWDRGDYGYTF.

V is TRBV3-1 and J is TRBJ2-1; D remains unclear. The CDR3 is 13 residues long. Looked up from germline, CDR1 is LGHDT and CDR2 is YNNKEL (reference sequence). V was clipped by 1 base and J by 9 bases, with 10 bases between them. CDR3 nucleotides: TGTGCCAGCAGCCAAGGCCCCACGGGTGAGCAGTTCTTC. Translation gives CASSQGPTGEQFF.

The V and J genes are TRBV27 and TRBJ2-5, with TRBD2 matching over 12 bases. Germline-derived CDR1 and CDR2 are MNHEY and SMNVEV (reference sequence). The trim removed 4 bases at V and 4 bases at J, leaving 7 bases unmatched. The CDR3 is 16 amino acids. CDR3 coding DNA: TGTGCCAGCAGTTCTATACTAGCGGGAGGCGGAGAGACCCAGTACTTC. The encoded protein is CASSSILAGGGETQYF.

The chain has TRBV5-1 and TRBJ2-7, with 7 bases that match TRBD1. Trimming removed 6 bases from V and 5 bases from J; junction bases left unmatched: 20. The CDR3 sequence is 17 residues long. Looked up from germline, CDR1 is SGHRS and CDR2 is YFSETQ. The CDR3 DNA is TGCGCCAGCAAAGCCTCCAATTCGGGCAGGGGGTCGGACGAGCAGTACTTC. It yields the protein CASKASNSGRGSDEQYF.

The V and J genes are TRBV29-1 and TRBJ2-7, with 11 bases fitting TRBD2. Germline V gene data show CDR1 as SQVTM and CDR2 as ANQGSEA. The length of the CDR3 is 13 residues. The V and J ends lost 4 bases and 5 bases, in that order; junction bases with no gene match: 4. DNA of the CDR3: TGCAGCGTTGCCGCACTAGCGGGAGACGAGCAGTACTTC. Its translation: CSVAALAGDEQYF.

V usage is TRBV19 and J usage is TRBJ1-2; 9 bases agree with TRBD1. The germline CDR1 and CDR2 sequences are LNHDA and SQIVND (reference sequence). Trimming at V came to 2 bases and at J to 6 bases, leaving 7 bases not matched to a gene. This CDR3 has 15 amino acids. CDR3 coding DNA: TGTGCCAGTAGTATACCGGACAGGGGAAGCCATGGCTACACCTTC. It is translated as CASSIPDRGSHGYTF.

V gene TRBV9 combines with J gene TRBJ2-4; no clear D. Trimming removed 0 bases from V and 7 bases from J, with 14 bases in between. This CDR3 spans 15 amino acids. In germline, CDR1 is SGDLS, CDR2 YYNGEE. For the CDR3, the DNA is TGTGCCAGCAGCGTAGAGTTAAGCTCCCCCAACATTCAGTACTTC. This sequence encodes CASSVELSSPNIQYF.

The chain couples TRBV10-3 to TRBJ1-1, with no clear D. Germline CDR1 reads ENHRY; CDR2 reads SYGVKD. With 7 bases removed from V and 3 bases from J, the gap between germline ends came to 12 bases. CDR3 length: 13 residues. The CDR3 DNA sequence: TGTGCCATCAAAACGTTCGGGGACACTGAAGCTTTCTTT. This translates into CAIKTFGDTEAFF.

This rearrangement joins TRBV20-1 to TRBJ2-7; maybe TRBD2 (6 bases). From germline, CDR1 is DFQATT and CDR2 SNEGSKA (reference sequence). The CDR3 length is 14 residues. V was pared by 7 bases and J by 6 bases, with 22 bases between. CDR3 protein: CSVPTLGGNFEQYF. The DNA of the CDR3 is TGCAGTGTTCCCACGTTGGGGGGAAATTTCGAGCAGTACTTC.

The chain recombines TRBV5-6 with TRBJ1-2; D remains unclear. Trimming removed 3 bases at V and 7 bases at J, with 7 bases between. Germline assignment: CDR1 SGHDT and CDR2 YYEEEE. The CDR3 totals 11 residues. The DNA of the CDR3 is TGTGCCAGCAGCTGGCTCTTTGGCTACACCTTC. Translating it yields CASSWLFGYTF.

This clonotype came up once. J is TRBJ1-1 and V is TRBV6-5, with D tentatively TRBD1 (5 bases). The CDR3 sequence is 13 residues long. Germline V gene data show CDR1 as MNHEY and CDR2 as SVGAGI. V was cut by 8 bases and J by 1 base, with 11 bases left in between. The CDR3, as DNA: TGTGCCAGCCTCCAGGGTAAGAACACTGAAGCTTTCTTT. The encoded protein is CASLQGKNTEAFF.

The gene calls are TRBV19 and TRBJ2-7; 9 positions agree with TRBD1. The CDR3 covers 14 residues. Trimming removed 3 bases from V and 5 bases from J; junction bases left unmatched: 5. Germline V gives CDR1 LNHDA, CDR2 SQIVND (reference sequence). The CDR3 sequence is CASSIRGTGNEQYF. The CDR3 coding sequence is TGTGCCAGTAGTATTCGGGGGACAGGGAACGAGCAGTACTTC.

This clonotype was recorded only once. The CDR3 DNA sequence: TGCAGCGTTCCAGCGGGAGTCGGTAATGAGCAGTTCTTC. Translation: CSVPAGVGNEQFF. This rearrangement joins TRBV29-1 to TRBJ2-1; TRBD2 matches at 8 bases. Trimming at V came to 5 bases and at J to 7 bases, leaving 7 bases not matched to a gene. This CDR3 has 13 residues. Germline CDR1 and CDR2: SQVTM and ANQGSEA.

The gene calls are TRBV5-1 and TRBJ2-3; tentative D call: TRBD2 (5 bases). Trimming shortened V by 5 bases and J by 6 bases, and 16 bases separated the two germline ends. Germline V gene data show CDR1 as SGHRS and CDR2 as YFSETQ. The CDR3 runs 14 residues. The CDR3 protein is CASRKEDPGDTQYF. As DNA, the CDR3 is TGCGCCAGCAGAAAAGAGGACCCGGGGGATACGCAGTATTTT.

This chain uses TRBV5-1 with TRBJ2-5, with 9 positions matching TRBD2. V trimming: 5 bases; J trimming: 2 bases; junction bases outside the gene matches: 4. Looked up from germline, CDR1 is SGHRS and CDR2 is YFSETQ. The CDR3 runs to 14 residues. Written as DNA, the CDR3 is TGCGCCAGCAGTTATAGCGGGAGTCAAGAGACCCAGTACTTC. Translated: CASSYSGSQETQYF.

This chain joins TRBV9 and TRBJ1-5, with D uncertain. The V end lost 2 bases, the J end lost 0 bases, and 9 bases lay between the germline ends. CDR1 is SGDLS, CDR2 YYNGEE, per germline. The CDR3 is made up of 15 amino acids. The CDR3 protein is CASSVQIYSNQPQHF. The CDR3, as DNA: TGTGCCAGCAGCGTCCAGATCTATAGCAATCAGCCCCAGCATTTT.

The chain employs TRBV5-1 and TRBJ2-7, with 9 bases identical to TRBD2. Germline V lookup: CDR1 SGHRS, CDR2 YFSETQ. Unmatched junction bases numbered 8, after V lost 5 bases and J lost 2 bases. This CDR3 is 15 amino acids long. The CDR3: CASSGARTSAYEQYF. CDR3 sequence (DNA): TGCGCCAGCAGTGGCGCGAGGACTAGCGCCTACGAGCAGTACTTC.

The V and J genes are TRBV6-5 and TRBJ2-1; D is undetermined. The CDR3 totals 15 residues. The germline CDR1 and CDR2 sequences are MNHEY and SVGAGI. Trimming left V 2 bases short and J 4 bases short, with 12 bases between. This chain's CDR3 is CASSYIQSYYNEQFF. CDR3 sequence (DNA): TGTGCCAGCAGTTACATCCAGAGTTATTACAATGAGCAGTTCTTC.

The J gene is TRBJ1-2, the V gene TRBV6-5; no firm D call. This CDR3 has 14 amino acids. The V end lost 0 bases, the J end lost 4 bases, and 9 bases lay between the germline ends. Germline loops: CDR1 MNHEY, CDR2 SVGAGI. CDR3 residues: CASSYSVSVYGYTF. CDR3 nucleotide sequence: TGTGCCAGCAGTTACTCGGTCAGCGTCTATGGCTACACCTTC.

This sequence joins TRBV5-1 and TRBJ2-1, with D possibly being TRBD2 (5 bases). Germline V gene data show CDR1 as SGHRS and CDR2 as YFSETQ. V lost 3 bases and J 1 base, leaving 17 bases between the germline ends. The CDR3 covers 17 residues. The CDR3 spells CASSSRPEGRSYNEQFF. The CDR3 nucleotides read TGCGCCAGCAGCTCGAGGCCCGAGGGCCGTTCCTACAATGAGCAGTTCTTC.

V and J are TRBV3-1 and TRBJ2-7; a possible D gene is TRBD2 (6 bases). The germline V gene has CDR1 LGHDT and CDR2 YNNKEL (reference sequence). There are 14 residues in the CDR3. Trimming took 4 bases from V and 4 from J, leaving 14 bases between them. The CDR3 sequence: CASSPSRGRYEQYF. The CDR3 region has the DNA TGTGCCAGCAGCCCCTCCCGGGGGAGGTACGAGCAGTACTTC.

This chain uses TRBV28 with TRBJ2-7; 9 bases map to TRBD1. V shed 8 bases and J 5 bases; nucleotides not matched to a gene: 16. Germline-derived CDR1 and CDR2 are MDHEN and SYDVKM. This CDR3 has 16 residues. This CDR3 reads CASPTPSGTGMDEQYF. CDR3 DNA: TGTGCCAGCCCCACTCCGTCCGGGACAGGGATGGACGAGCAGTACTTC.